This T cell receptor beta chain was observed in a study of blood T cells in healthy people across ages. Notes on the study in general: Among T cells, TCR beta diversity per million cells dropped roughly linearly as age rose.

Together with a sample-barcoded 5' primer, a J-beta primer mix was included in a second PCR lasting about 6 to 11 cycles. One entry per CDR3 protein results from TCRdb running MiXCR on the 5' RACE reads. Among more than 650,000 distinct CDR3 sequences listed, about 48% were seen once. The germline gives CDR1 SGHAT, CDR2 FQNNGV. The CDR3 is 21 amino acids. V was pared by 3 bases and J by 4 bases, with 22 bases of the junction left unmatched. As for this clonotype: Antigen: not known.

The clonotype was recovered from a man aged 80 or over in good health. This rearrangement joins TRBV11-2 to TRBJ2-1; 9 bases map to TRBD2. Sequencing was carried out using blood. The CDR3 reads CASSFLPSEALRAGGYNEQFF. DNA of the CDR3: TGTGCCAGCAGCTTTCTACCCTCAGAGGCATTGAGAGCGGGAGGTTACAATGAGCAGTTCTTC.